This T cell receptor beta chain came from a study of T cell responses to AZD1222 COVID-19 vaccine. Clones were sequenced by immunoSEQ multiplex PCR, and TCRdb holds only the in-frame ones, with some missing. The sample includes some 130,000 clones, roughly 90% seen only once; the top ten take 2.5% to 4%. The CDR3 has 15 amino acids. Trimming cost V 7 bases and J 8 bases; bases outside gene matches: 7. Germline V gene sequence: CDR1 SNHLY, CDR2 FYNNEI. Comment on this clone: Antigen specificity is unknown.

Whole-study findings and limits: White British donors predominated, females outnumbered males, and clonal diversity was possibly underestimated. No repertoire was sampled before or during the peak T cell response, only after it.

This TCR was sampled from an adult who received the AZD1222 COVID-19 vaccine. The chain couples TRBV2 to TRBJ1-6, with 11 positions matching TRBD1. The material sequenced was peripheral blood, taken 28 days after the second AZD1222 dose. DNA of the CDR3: TGTGCCAGCACCCCAGGGACAGGGGGGGATTCACCCCTCCACTTT. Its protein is CASTPGTGGDSPLHF.